This is a list of T cell receptor beta chains from one sample in a study of Ad26.COV2.S vaccination and SARS-CoV-2 variants. Produced via immunoSEQ multiplex PCR; TCRdb's table is partial and in-frame only. The sample has about 380,000 clones, 83% seen once. The sample consisted of peripheral blood, taken in a trial of Ad26.COV2.S vaccine versus placebo. Receptors originate from a person aged 18-65 years who received the Ad26.COV2.S COVID-19 vaccine or a placebo. Both conserved end residues are part of each CDR3. D genes are given only for firm matches. Clone size appears in some rows only: once, few, many, or a class for an expanded clone.

CDR3: CASSARGESYEQYF; DNA: TGTGCCAGCAGCGCGAGGGGCGAGTCCTACGAGCAGTACTTC; J: TRBJ2-7; size: .; D: .; V: TRBV9
CDR3: CASSRHRTEVNSPLHF; DNA: TGTGCCAGCAGTCGACATCGGACAGAAGTTAATTCACCCCTCCACTTT; J: TRBJ1-6; size: .; D: .; V: TRBV27
CDR3: CASSSNPLLAGDSRELFF; DNA: TGTGCCAGCAGCTCGAACCCCTTACTAGCGGGAGATAGCAGGGAGCTGTTTTTT; J: TRBJ2-2; size: .; D: TRBD2; V: TRBV7-2
CDR3: CASSFGGSRGNQPQHF; DNA: TGTGCCAGCAGCTTTGGAGGGTCCCGCGGCAATCAGCCCCAGCATTTT; J: TRBJ1-5; size: .; D: .; V: TRBV5-4
CDR3: CASGPSLWESKNIQYF; DNA: TGTGCCAGTGGCCCCTCCTTATGGGAATCCAAAAACATTCAGTACTTC; J: TRBJ2-4; size: .; D: .; V: TRBV19
CDR3: CASSLARTSTDTQYF; DNA: TGTGCCAGCAGCTTAGCGCGTACTTCCACAGATACGCAGTATTTT; J: TRBJ2-3; size: .; D: .; V: TRBV7-9
CDR3: CASSSGQGLFF; DNA: TGTGCCAGCAGTTCGGGACAGGGACTGTTTTTT; J: TRBJ1-4; size: .; D: TRBD1; V: TRBV28
CDR3: CASSRAGDGGFTGELFF; DNA: TGTGCCAGCAGCCGCGCCGGAGACGGGGGGTTCACCGGGGAGCTGTTTTTT; J: TRBJ2-2; size: once; D: TRBD2; V: TRBV7-8
CDR3: CASTHPGQGVYYYGYTF; DNA: TGTGCCAGCACCCACCCAGGACAGGGGGTATACTACTATGGCTACACCTTC; J: TRBJ1-2; size: .; D: TRBD1; V: TRBV7-7
CDR3: CASKMTVYSNQPQHF; DNA: TGTGCCAGTAAAATGACAGTATATAGCAATCAGCCCCAGCATTTT; J: TRBJ1-5; size: .; D: .; V: TRBV19
CDR3: CASSHGLATDTQYF; DNA: TGCGCCAGCAGCCACGGACTAGCCACAGATACGCAGTATTTT; J: TRBJ2-3; size: .; D: TRBD2; V: TRBV5-1
CDR3: CASSSQALEFNSPLHF; DNA: TGTGCCAGCAGCTCCCAAGCGTTGGAGTTTAATTCACCCCTCCACTTT; J: TRBJ1-6; size: .; D: .; V: TRBV13
CDR3: CASSYLGTRETQYF; DNA: TGTGCCAGCAGTTACCTGGGGACACGAGAGACCCAGTACTTC; J: TRBJ2-5; size: .; D: .; V: TRBV6-2/TRBV6-3
CDR3: CASSLAGGITGELFF; DNA: TGTGCCAGCAGCTTAGCGGGGGGTATCACCGGGGAGCTGTTTTTT; J: TRBJ2-2; size: .; D: .; V: TRBV7-9
CDR3: CASSSDYTGELFF; DNA: TGTGCCAGCAGTTCTGACTACACCGGGGAGCTGTTTTTT; J: TRBJ2-2; size: .; D: .; V: TRBV12-3/TRBV12-4
CDR3: CASTYNRDIQYF; DNA: TGTGCCAGCACATACAACCGGGACATTCAGTACTTC; J: TRBJ2-4; size: once; D: .; V: TRBV6-5
CDR3: CASMGGRMNTEAFF; DNA: TGTGCCAGCATGGGGGGCAGGATGAACACTGAAGCTTTCTTT; J: TRBJ1-1; size: few; D: .; V: TRBV2
CDR3: CASSLERVGNTIYF; DNA: TGTGCCAGCAGCTTGGAAAGGGTTGGAAACACCATATATTTT; J: TRBJ1-3; size: .; D: .; V: TRBV5-4
CDR3: CASQIQGSSYEQYF; DNA: TGTGCCAGCCAGATACAGGGAAGCTCCTACGAGCAGTACTTC; J: TRBJ2-7; size: .; D: .; V: TRBV11-3
CDR3: CASSAGTRRTEAFF; DNA: TGTGCCAGCAGCGCCGGGACGAGGAGAACTGAAGCTTTCTTT; J: TRBJ1-1; size: once; D: .; V: TRBV5-4
CDR3: CASSGTSGPKSEQYF; DNA: TGTGCCAGCAGTGGGACTAGCGGACCTAAGAGCGAGCAGTACTTC; J: TRBJ2-7; size: .; D: TRBD2; V: TRBV27
CDR3: CASSRASGGEDTQYF; DNA: TGTGCCAGCAGTAGGGCTAGCGGTGGGGAGGATACGCAGTATTTT; J: TRBJ2-3; size: once; D: TRBD2; V: TRBV2
CDR3: CASSPAAGNTEAFF; DNA: TGTGCCAGCAGCCCGGCGGCGGGGAACACTGAAGCTTTCTTT; J: TRBJ1-1; size: .; D: .; V: TRBV9
CDR3: CASSLAVGGLYEQYF; DNA: TGCGCCAGCAGCTTGGCCGTAGGTGGGTTATACGAGCAGTACTTC; J: TRBJ2-7; size: .; D: .; V: TRBV5-1
CDR3: CASSNRDRGRYEAFF; DNA: TGTGCCAGCAGCAACCGGGACAGGGGCCGCTATGAAGCTTTCTTT; J: TRBJ1-1; size: .; D: TRBD1; V: TRBV5-4
CDR3: CATSKTRSSYNEQFF; DNA: TGTGCCACCAGTAAAACACGATCCTCCTACAATGAGCAGTTCTTC; J: TRBJ2-1; size: .; D: .; V: TRBV24-1
CDR3: CASSRYSYEQYF; DNA: TGTGCCAGCAGCCGGTACTCCTACGAGCAGTACTTC; J: TRBJ2-7; size: .; D: .; V: TRBV11-2
CDR3: CASSPRSTSYEQYF; DNA: TGTGCCAGTAGTCCCCGCTCGACTAGCTACGAGCAGTACTTC; J: TRBJ2-7; size: .; D: .; V: TRBV19